This T cell receptor beta chain was identified in a study of CXCR3-negative and CXCR3-positive naive CD8 T cells. General observations from the study: Cryopreservation partially decreased CXCR3 expression, and most assays used fresh PBMCs. Memory CD8+ cells showed much lower diversity, while both naive subsets displayed comparably high diversity. Memory cells differed in TRBV-TRBJ usage, but naive CXCR3-negative and CXCR3-positive cells had similar usage.

A word on this clonotype: Its antigen is undetermined.

Via 5' RACE with UMI labels, TRB cDNA libraries were prepared. TCRdb re-called the 5' RACE reads, yielding one record per CDR3 amino acid sequence without DNA. The sample has 45,000 to 55,000 distinct CDR3 sequences; the top ten hold over 14%. The length of the CDR3 is 13 residues. V and J are TRBV23-1 and TRBJ2-7. TRBV23-1 is filed as an ORF, its function uncertain. The TCR comes from a human donor in good health. Some clones in this sample may be carry-over from other donors' samples. Sequencing was done on a sample of memory CD8+ T cells from blood. The CDR3: CASSQRPFYEQYF.